The T cell receptor beta chain described here comes from a study of cytomegalovirus exposure and HLA in healthy donors. Amplification used 60 Vbeta primers and 13 Jbeta primers. Clones were read by immunoSEQ multiplex PCR, and TCRdb kept only the in-frame ones, dropping some. Counted here are about 210,000 clones, almost 80% occurring once; the ten biggest clones make up less than 2%. CDR1 SGHRS and CDR2 YFSETQ come from the germline V gene. Trimming took off 0 bases at V and 12 bases at J, with 16 bases between the two ends. The CDR3 is 13 residues long. This chain joins TRBV5-1 and TRBJ2-7; possibly TRBD1 for D (6 bases). This TCR was sampled from a male donor in good health and CMV-seronegative. The specimen sequenced was PBMCs. CDR3 in DNA: TGCGCCAGCAGCTTGGAGGGGCACAGGGAAGCGTACTTC. This codes for CASSLEGHREAYF. The variable domain in full, completed from reference TRBV5-1 and TRBJ2-7, reads KAGVTQTPRYLIKTRGQQVTLSCSPISGHRSVSWYQQTPGQGLQFLFEYFSETQRNKGNFPGRFSGRQFSNSRSEMNVSTLELGDSALYLCASSLEGHREAYFGPGTRLTVT.